This T cell receptor beta chain was recorded in a study of control samples from healthy donors and cancer patients. The table came from immunoSEQ multiplex PCR; TCRdb's copy has only in-frame clones and leaves some out. This sample carries about 58,000 clones, 90% of them seen once, and the ten largest clones take approximately 6%. This CDR3 spans 16 amino acids. V was cut by 0 bases and J by 5 bases, with 14 bases left in between. Looked up from germline, CDR1 is LGHDT and CDR2 is YNNKEL (reference sequence). Input material: PBMCs. The rearrangement uses TRBV3-1 (or the pseudogene TRBV3-2) and TRBJ2-4; D unresolved. The clonotype comes from a man aged 55 to 70 with colorectal cancer. This CDR3 is CASSQDLAIRQNIQYF. The DNA for the CDR3 is TGTGCCAGCAGCCAAGATCTGGCTATTCGCCAAAACATTCAGTACTTC.